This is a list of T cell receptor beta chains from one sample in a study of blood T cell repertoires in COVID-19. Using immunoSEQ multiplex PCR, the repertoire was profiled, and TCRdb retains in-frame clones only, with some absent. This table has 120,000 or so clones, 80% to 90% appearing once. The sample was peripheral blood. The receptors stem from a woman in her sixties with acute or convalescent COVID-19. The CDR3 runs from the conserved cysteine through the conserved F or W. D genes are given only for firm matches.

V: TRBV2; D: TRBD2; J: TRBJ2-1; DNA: TGTGCAACGGGGGGTTACAATGAGCAGTTCTTC; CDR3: CATGGYNEQFF
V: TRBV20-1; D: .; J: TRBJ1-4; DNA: TGCAGTGCTAGTCAACAGATCAATGAAAAACTGTTTTTT; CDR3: CSASQQINEKLFF
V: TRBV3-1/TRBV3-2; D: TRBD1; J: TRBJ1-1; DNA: TGTGCCAGCAGCCAAGATCAGGGGGCATTCACTGAAGCTTTCTTT; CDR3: CASSQDQGAFTEAFF
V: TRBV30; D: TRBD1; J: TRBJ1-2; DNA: TGTGCCTGGGGAAAACAGGGGGCGCATCCCTCCTTC; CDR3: CAWGKQGAHPSF
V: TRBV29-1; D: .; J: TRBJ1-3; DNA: TGCAGTGCGACGGAGACAGCGTTTGGAAACACCATATATTTT; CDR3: CSATETAFGNTIYF
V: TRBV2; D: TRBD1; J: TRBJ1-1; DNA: TGTGCCAGCAGCGTTCAGGGGGCTGGCACTGAAGCTTTCTTT; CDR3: CASSVQGAGTEAFF
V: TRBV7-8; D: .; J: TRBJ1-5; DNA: TGTGCCAGCAGCCCCCAGGGCCCGATTAATCAGCCCCAGCATTTT; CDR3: CASSPQGPINQPQHF
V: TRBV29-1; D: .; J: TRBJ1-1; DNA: TGCAGCGTACCGGACACGGCGAGGAACACTGAAGCTTTCTTT; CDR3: CSVPDTARNTEAFF
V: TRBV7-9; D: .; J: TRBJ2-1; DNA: TGTGCCAGCAGCTTAACGACTAGTTTAGGGGATGAGCAGTTCTTC; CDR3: CASSLTTSLGDEQFF
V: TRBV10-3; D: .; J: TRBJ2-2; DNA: TGTGCCATCAGTGAATGGCATAACACCGGGGAGCTGTTTTTT; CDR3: CAISEWHNTGELFF
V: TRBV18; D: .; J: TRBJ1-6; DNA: TGTGCCAGCTCACCAAGCACGGAGATTTGGGATTCACCCCTCCACTTT; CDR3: CASSPSTEIWDSPLHF
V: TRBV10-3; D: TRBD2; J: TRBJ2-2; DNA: TGTGCCATCAGTGGAGGTAGCGGGAGTGGAACCGGGGAGCTGTTTTTT; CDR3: CAISGGSGSGTGELFF
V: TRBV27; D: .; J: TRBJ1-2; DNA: TGTGCCAGCAGTTTATCGGACCAGGGTTACGGCTACACCTTC; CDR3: CASSLSDQGYGYTF